This passage covers 22 T cell receptor beta chains from one sample sequenced in a study of CD8+CD57+ T cells in acquired aplastic anemia. TCR beta VDJ and CDR3 were profiled, and genomic DNA was the template. One entry per CDR3 protein, called by TCRdb with MiXCR from the reads. The sample yields 40,000 to 45,000 distinct CDR3 sequences, 65% to 70% seen once. The material sequenced was sorted CD4+, CD8+, or CD8+CD57+ T cells (not recorded which) from PBMCs. The source of these receptors is a human donor in good health, serving as a control.

The V and J genes are TRBV28 and TRBJ2-7, with D perhaps matching TRBD1 (6 bases). CDR1 and CDR2 from the germline V gene are MDHEN and SYDVKM. The CDR3 loop spans 14 amino acids. The V gene lost 3 bases and the J gene lost 2 bases, with 11 bases spanning the gap. Written as DNA, the CDR3 is TGTGCCAGCAGTTTTAGAGGGGACACCTACGAGCAGTACTTC. Protein product: CASSFRGDTYEQYF.

The chain has TRBV5-1 and TRBJ2-7; the D gene is possibly TRBD2 (6 bases). The CDR3 length is 16 residues. Between the trimmed V and J ends, which lost 3 bases and 0 bases, there was a span of 16 bases. Germline CDR1 and CDR2: SGHRS and YFSETQ. The CDR3: CASSSGGRLGSYEQYF. CDR3 DNA: TGCGCCAGCAGCTCCGGGGGACGACTTGGCTCCTACGAGCAGTACTTC.

This clonotype was detected many times. The chain uses TRBV12-3 or TRBV12-4 and TRBJ1-1; a weak D match, TRBD1 (5 bases). V dropped 1 base and J dropped 5 bases, with 8 bases sitting between them. CDR3 length: 13 residues. The CDR3 loop is CASSLGGETEAFF. As DNA, the CDR3 is TGTGCCAGCAGTTTAGGGGGGGAAACTGAAGCTTTCTTT.

This clonotype was seen ten or more times. The gene calls are TRBV7-2 and TRBJ1-2; a possible D gene is TRBD1 (5 bases). This CDR3 region has 15 residues. The germline V and J ends were trimmed by 5 bases and 6 bases, with 19 bases remaining between them. Germline CDR1 is SGHTA and CDR2 is FQGNSA. The CDR3 DNA sequence: TGTGCCAGCAGCCCGTCGGGGGGGACGTACAATGGCTACACCTTC. Translated, it gives CASSPSGGTYNGYTF.

This clonotype was seen a single time. V is TRBV19 and J is TRBJ2-2; 8 bases match TRBD1. V dropped 6 bases and J dropped 3; count of bases not matched to a gene: 6. From germline, CDR1 is LNHDA and CDR2 SQIVND (reference sequence). The CDR3 covers 15 residues. As DNA, the CDR3 is TGTGCCAGTAGCTACAGGGGGATTGACACCGGGGAGCTGTTTTTT. It translates to CASSYRGIDTGELFF.

The chain employs TRBV25-1 and TRBJ1-4, with a tentative D call TRBD1 (6 bases). CDR3 length equals 14 residues. V lost 2 bases, J lost 7 bases, and 11 bases lay in between. Germline V gene sequence: CDR1 MGHDK, CDR2 SYGVNS. The CDR3 region is CASSEGGGGEKLFF. The CDR3 DNA reads TGTGCCAGCAGTGAAGGAGGGGGTGGTGAAAAACTGTTTTTT.

This clonotype showed up many times. V is TRBV4-3 and J is TRBJ2-5; D is possibly TRBD2 (7 bases). The CDR3 length is 16 residues. Trimming shortened V by 0 bases and J by 5 bases, and 16 bases separated the two germline ends. Germline V gene data show CDR1 as LGHNA and CDR2 as YSLEER. The CDR3 here is CASSQDRRGRLETQYF. The CDR3 nucleotides are TGCGCCAGCAGCCAAGATCGGCGGGGGCGGCTGGAGACCCAGTACTTC.

This chain links TRBV15 with TRBJ1-5; the match to TRBD1 covers 7 bases. This CDR3 comprises 15 residues. CDR1 is LNHNV and CDR2 is YYDKDF in the germline V gene (reference sequence). The ends lost 4 bases at V and 6 bases at J; junction bases unmatched: 9. This CDR3 reads CATSIVRQGGQPQHF. The CDR3 bases are TGTGCCACCAGCATTGTACGACAGGGAGGTCAGCCCCAGCATTTT.

The V and J genes are TRBV20-1 and TRBJ1-1; no reliable D call. The CDR3 is made up of 12 amino acids. Trimming left V 2 bases short and J 6 bases short, with 10 bases between. CDR1 and CDR2 from the germline V gene are DFQATT and SNEGSKA (reference sequence). The DNA of the CDR3 is TGCAGTGCTAGAATTGGGGAGTCTGAAGCTTTCTTT. Amino acids: CSARIGESEAFF.

The V gene is TRBV30, the J gene TRBJ2-3; D is uncertain. The CDR3 has 11 amino acids. Trimming removed 1 base from V and 6 bases from J, with 5 bases in between. The germline gives CDR1 GTSNPN, CDR2 SVGIG (reference sequence). CDR3 nucleotides: TGTGCCTGGAGTGGGGTCGATACGCAGTATTTT. This translates into CAWSGVDTQYF. Complete variable domain (other parts from reference TRBV30 and TRBJ2-3): SQTIHQWPATLVQPVGSPLSLECTVEGTSNPNLYWYRQAAGRGLQLLFYSVGIGQISSEVPQNLSASRPQDRQFILSSKKLLLSDSGFYLCAWSGVDTQYFGPGTRLTVL.

The chain recombines TRBV24-1 with TRBJ2-7; 8 bases line up with TRBD2. V dropped 3 bases and J dropped 0; count of bases not matched to a gene: 3. CDR3 length: 15 residues. From germline, CDR1 is KGHDR and CDR2 SFDVKD. CDR3 protein: CATSDRTSSSYEQYF. The DNA of the CDR3 is TGTGCCACCAGTGATCGGACTAGCAGCTCCTACGAGCAGTACTTC.

The table lists this clonotype with a few counts. The CDR3 bases are TGTGCCACCAGCCGAACGACAGGGGGGTATAACGAGCAGTACTTC. Protein: CATSRTTGGYNEQYF. The chain uses TRBV15 and TRBJ2-7; 9 bases map to TRBD1. Unmatched junction bases numbered 10, after V lost 5 bases and J lost 5 bases. The germline V gene has CDR1 LNHNV and CDR2 YYDKDF (reference sequence). The CDR3 totals 15 residues.

Of note for this clonotype: One junction end disagrees with the germline gene, perhaps due to a read error. This CDR3 is CASSDPPGQGSSGYTF. The CDR3 DNA follows: TGCGCCAGCAGTGACCCCCCGGGACAGGGAAGTAGTGGCTACACCTTC. The chain employs TRBV2 and TRBJ1-2; 9 bases line up with TRBD1. The CDR3 totals 16 residues. Germline loops: CDR1 SNHLY, CDR2 FYNNEI.

The chain uses TRBV10-3 and TRBJ2-3; 7 bases are shared with TRBD2. CDR1 is ENHRY, CDR2 SYGVKD, per germline. There are 14 residues in the CDR3. The V and J ends lost 3 bases and 3 bases, in that order; junction bases with no gene match: 3. The CDR3, as DNA: TGTGCCATCAGTGAACGGGGGGATACAGATACGCAGTATTTT. Its protein product is CAISERGDTDTQYF.

The V call is TRBV12-3 or TRBV12-4, the J call TRBJ2-2; 16 bases are shared with TRBD2. The CDR3 has 19 amino acids. Germline trimming cut 6 bases from V and 1 base from J; bases unmatched to any gene: 8. CDR3 sequence reads: CASRGTSGGAGLNTGELFF. In nucleotides, the CDR3 is TGTGCCAGCAGGGGGACTAGCGGGGGGGCCGGGTTGAACACCGGGGAGCTGTTTTTT.

The rearrangement uses TRBV28 and TRBJ2-1; D perhaps matches TRBD1 (6 bases). This CDR3 has 14 amino acids. The germline CDR1 and CDR2 sequences are MDHEN and SYDVKM. Trimming pared 5 bases from V and 8 bases from J, leaving 16 bases between. CDR3 bases: TGTGCCAGCAGTCAACCTGACAGGCGAGATGAGCAGTTCTTC. Its translation: CASSQPDRRDEQFF.

The chain joins TRBV11-1 to TRBJ2-1; no clear D. The CDR3 extends over 16 amino acids. Germline values: CDR1 SGHAT, CDR2 FQDESV (reference sequence). V was pared by 4 bases and J by 4 bases, with 17 bases between. CDR3 DNA: TGTGCCAGCAGCTCCTGGACCCCCTCGTCATACAATGAGCAGTTCTTC. Protein sequence: CASSSWTPSSYNEQFF.

As concerns this clonotype: Compared with germline, one end of the junction differs, possibly owing to a read error. The gene calls are TRBV7-9 and TRBJ2-1; D gene unclear. Germline V CDR1 and CDR2: SEHNR, FQNEAQ (reference sequence). CDR3 length: 11 amino acids. The CDR3 nucleotides read TGTGCCAGCAGCTCCAGCAATGTGCAGTTCTTC. Translating gives CASSSSNVQFF.

This chain links TRBV9 with TRBJ2-7; TRBD1 is a possible D gene (5 bases). Trimming cost V 3 bases and J 3 bases, with 16 bases left between them. Germline-derived CDR1 and CDR2 are SGDLS and YYNGEE. CDR3 length: 15 amino acids. The CDR3 bases are TGTGCCAGCAGCGATAGCTCGGACAAGCTCTACGAGCAGTACTTC. Translation: CASSDSSDKLYEQYF. Looking up the rest from reference TRBV9 and TRBJ2-7 gives the full variable domain: DSGVTQTPKHLITATGQRVTLRCSPRSGDLSVYWYQQSLDQGLQFLIQYYNGEERAKGNILERFSAQQFPDLHSELNLSSLELGDSALYFCASSDSSDKLYEQYFGPGTRLTVT.

DNA for the CDR3: TGTGCCAGCAGCGTAGTTTGGGGAGGGGGAACTGGCTACACCTTC. Translated, it gives CASSVVWGGGTGYTF. The chain uses TRBV9 and TRBJ1-2; D may be TRBD1 (6 bases). This CDR3 has 15 residues. Trimming removed 0 bases at V and 7 bases at J, with 16 bases between. CDR1 and CDR2 from the germline V gene are SGDLS and YYNGEE.

The V and J genes are TRBV10-3 and TRBJ1-2; no firm D call. The CDR3 consists of 11 residues. From germline, CDR1 is ENHRY and CDR2 SYGVKD. Trimming stripped 8 bases from V and 4 bases from J, with 8 bases between. This CDR3 is CAILGTYGYTF. CDR3 bases: TGTGCCATCCTGGGCACCTATGGCTACACCTTC.

This clonotype was seen at least ten times. The rearrangement links TRBV4-3 to TRBJ2-7, with D uncertain. CDR1 and CDR2 from the germline V gene are LGHNA and YSLEER. V dropped 4 bases and J dropped 0 bases, with 13 bases sitting between them. This CDR3 is 15 amino acids long. The CDR3 sequence is CASSLHTTHSYEQYF. The DNA for the CDR3 is TGCGCCAGCAGCCTCCACACAACCCACTCCTACGAGCAGTACTTC.